These 28 T cell receptor beta chains were all obtained from the same sample, sequenced in a study of blood T cell repertoires in COVID-19. Method: immunoSEQ multiplex PCR; TCRdb's copy keeps in-frame clones and lacks some. The data show about 330,000 clones, 86% seen once. Sequenced material: PBMCs or T cells enriched from blood (not recorded which). These receptors originate from a woman aged 18 to 35 who had recovered from COVID-19.

This rearrangement joins TRBV28 to TRBJ2-3; the D gene is possibly TRBD2 (7 bases). Germline V gives CDR1 MDHEN, CDR2 SYDVKM. Deletions cut 8 bases from V and 0 bases from J, with 12 bases between. The CDR3 totals 14 residues. This CDR3 is CASRSGTSTDTQYF. For the CDR3, the DNA is TGTGCCAGCCGGAGCGGGACAAGCACAGATACGCAGTATTTT.

The chain uses TRBV7-5 and TRBJ2-7; the table's D call, TRBD1, was not checked against the DNA. TRBV7-5 is designated a pseudogene. There are 12 residues in the CDR3. The chain's CDR3 is CARRGRSYEQYF. In DNA, the CDR3 is TGTGCCAGAAGGGGCAGATCCTACGAGCAGTACTTC.

The V and J genes are TRBV28 and TRBJ2-7, with TRBD1 matching over 9 bases. CDR1 is MDHEN and CDR2 is SYDVKM in the germline V gene. The junction had 8 bases not matched to a gene; V was cut back by 3 bases and J by 2 bases. This CDR3 is built from 16 residues. The CDR3: CASSLGDRAATYEQYF. The CDR3 region has the DNA TGTGCCAGCAGTTTGGGGGACAGGGCCGCGACCTACGAGCAGTACTTC. The full variable domain, in which reference TRBV28 and TRBJ2-7 provide the parts outside the CDR3, is DVKVTQSSRYLVKRTGEKVFLECVQDMDHENMFWYRQDPGLGLRLIYFSYDVKMKEKGDIPEGYSVSREKKERFSLILESASTNQTSMYLCASSLGDRAATYEQYFGPGTRLTVT.

The gene calls are TRBV20-1 and TRBJ2-7; TRBD2 matches at 7 bases. Losses at the gene ends were 5 bases for V and 6 bases for J; bases not matched to a gene: 4. From germline, CDR1 is DFQATT and CDR2 SNEGSKA (reference sequence). The CDR3 runs 11 residues. This CDR3 is CSAPGRGEQYF. The CDR3 DNA reads TGCAGTGCTCCTGGGAGGGGCGAGCAGTACTTC.

V gene TRBV14 combines with J gene TRBJ1-2; D is possibly TRBD1 (6 bases). CDR1 SGHDN and CDR2 FVKESK come from the germline V gene. Between the trimmed V and J ends, which lost 0 bases and 8 bases, there was a span of 13 bases. CDR3 length: 14 amino acids. The CDR3 DNA reads as TGTGCCAGCAGCCAAGATCTACAGGGTTACGGCTACACCTTC. Translation: CASSQDLQGYGYTF.

The rearrangement joins TRBV3-1 (or the pseudogene TRBV3-2) to TRBJ1-1; no definite D call. The CDR3 length is 13 residues. Trimming stripped 1 base from V and 3 bases from J, with 6 bases between. Germline V gene data show CDR1 as LGHDT and CDR2 as YNNKEL (reference sequence). CDR3 region: CASSQGFDTEAFF. The CDR3 nucleotides are TGTGCCAGCAGCCAAGGTTTCGACACTGAAGCTTTCTTT.

The chain links TRBV30 to TRBJ1-3, with D possibly being TRBD1 (6 bases). From germline, CDR1 is GTSNPN and CDR2 SVGIG (reference sequence). The CDR3 covers 13 residues. The ends were cut back, 5 bases at V and 0 bases at J, with 8 bases in the middle. As DNA, the CDR3 is TGTGCCTGGTACAGGGACTCTGGAAACACCATATATTTT. This encodes CAWYRDSGNTIYF.

The chain is built from TRBV19 and TRBJ1-2; no reliable D call. The V end lost 2 bases, the J end lost 1 base, and 5 bases lay between the germline ends. CDR1 LNHDA and CDR2 SQIVND come from the germline V gene (reference sequence). CDR3 size: 13 residues. CDR3 DNA: TGTGCCAGTAGTATAAATTATAACTATGGCTACACCTTC. Translated: CASSINYNYGYTF.

The chain employs TRBV27 and TRBJ2-7; 10 nucleotides agree with TRBD2. CDR1 and CDR2 from the germline V gene are MNHEY and SMNVEV (reference sequence). The CDR3 consists of 15 residues. J was trimmed by 5 bases and V by 5 bases; bases with no gene match: 9. The CDR3 region is CASSVAGGWEDEQYF. The CDR3 bases are TGTGCCAGCAGTGTAGCGGGAGGATGGGAGGACGAGCAGTACTTC.

In this sample, this clone turned up once. V gene TRBV9 combines with J gene TRBJ2-6; 8 nucleotides line up with TRBD1. V gave up 3 bases and J gave up 2 bases; unmatched junction bases: 7. Germline-derived CDR1 and CDR2 are SGDLS and YYNGEE. CDR3 size: 17 residues. The CDR3, as DNA: TGTGCCAGCAGCGGAGGACAGGGAGGCACTGGGGCCAACGTCCTGACTTTC. Translation: CASSGGQGGTGANVLTF.

The chain is built from TRBV3-1 (or the pseudogene TRBV3-2) and TRBJ2-2; D uncertain. Deletions cut 0 bases from V and 7 bases from J, with 12 bases between. CDR1 is LGHDT, CDR2 YNNKEL, per germline (reference sequence). This CDR3 is built from 15 residues. CDR3 in amino acids: CASSQEGGSGGELFF. For the CDR3, the DNA is TGTGCCAGCAGCCAAGAAGGTGGGTCAGGCGGGGAGCTGTTTTTT.

The chain uses TRBV27 and TRBJ2-3; 9 bases map to TRBD1. The CDR3 consists of 14 residues. Germline V gives CDR1 MNHEY, CDR2 SMNVEV (reference sequence). Trimming at V came to 6 bases and at J to 5 bases, leaving 6 bases not matched to a gene. CDR3 bases: TGTGCCAGCAGCTCAGGGACAGGGAGAGATACGCAGTATTTT. This sequence encodes CASSSGTGRDTQYF.

In this sample, this clone turned up a few times. This chain links TRBV2 with TRBJ2-2; 7 nucleotides match TRBD1. The CDR3 has 15 residues. Unmatched junction bases numbered 5, after V lost 4 bases and J lost 3 bases. Germline CDR1 reads SNHLY; CDR2 reads FYNNEI. This CDR3 reads CASSGDREYTGELFF. CDR3 coding DNA: TGTGCCAGCAGTGGAGACAGGGAATACACCGGGGAGCTGTTTTTT.

The chain is built from TRBV13 and TRBJ2-7; D not resolved. The V gene lost 0 bases and the J gene lost 7 bases, with 10 bases spanning the gap. The CDR3 covers 13 residues. CDR1 PRHDT and CDR2 FYEKMQ come from the germline V gene (reference sequence). The DNA for the CDR3 is TGTGCCAGCAGCTTAGGTTCGGGTAAAGAGCAGTACTTC. Protein product: CASSLGSGKEQYF.

The chain recombines TRBV11-1 with TRBJ2-7; 9 positions agree with TRBD1. The germline V gene encodes CDR1 SGHAT and CDR2 FQDESV (reference sequence). The CDR3 is 14 residues long. The V and J ends lost 4 bases and 2 bases, in that order; junction bases with no gene match: 3. Here the CDR3 DNA reads TGTGCCAGCAGCTCCCGACAGGGGGCCTACGAGCAGTACTTC. Protein sequence: CASSSRQGAYEQYF. The full variable domain, in which reference TRBV11-1 and TRBJ2-7 provide the parts outside the CDR3, is EAEVAQSPRYKITEKSQAVAFWCDPISGHATLYWYRQILGQGPELLVQFQDESVVDDSQLPKDRFSAERLKGVDSTLKIQPAELGDSAMYLCASSSRQGAYEQYFGPGTRLTVT.

V is TRBV5-1 and J is TRBJ2-5; 7 bases match TRBD1. CDR3 length equals 15 residues. V lost 4 bases to trimming and J lost 2 bases; unmatched junction nucleotides: 8. CDR1 is SGHRS and CDR2 is YFSETQ in the germline V gene. CDR3 amino acids: CASSHRDSLQETQYF. CDR3 DNA: TGCGCCAGCAGCCACCGGGACAGTCTTCAAGAGACCCAGTACTTC.

The J gene is TRBJ1-1, the V gene TRBV11-3; D not resolved. The length of the CDR3 is 15 residues. The germline V and J ends were trimmed by 1 base and 0 bases, with 9 bases remaining between them. CDR1 SGHNT and CDR2 YENEEA come from the germline V gene. The CDR3 DNA reads as TGTGCCAGCAGCTTAGGGCGTGACATGAACACTGAAGCTTTCTTT. Its protein product is CASSLGRDMNTEAFF.

The chain carries TRBV5-1 and TRBJ2-3; D is perhaps TRBD1 (6 bases). Looked up from germline, CDR1 is SGHRS and CDR2 is YFSETQ. The CDR3 length is 14 residues. Trimming removed 4 bases from V and 3 bases from J, with 12 bases in between. The DNA of the CDR3 is TGCGCCAGCAGCCAGGGGACCCTGACAGATACGCAGTATTTT. Translation gives CASSQGTLTDTQYF.

J is TRBJ1-6 and V is TRBV9; D remains ambiguous. CDR1 is SGDLS and CDR2 is YYNGEE in the germline V gene. The CDR3 runs 14 residues. Trimming left V 0 bases short and J 8 bases short, with 9 bases between. As DNA, the CDR3 is TGTGCCAGCAGCGTAGGGAGTCAAGATTCACCCCTCCACTTT. This codes for CASSVGSQDSPLHF.

The chain links TRBV5-1 to TRBJ1-5; 10 bases fit TRBD1. Germline CDR1 reads SGHRS; CDR2 reads YFSETQ. V was pared by 3 bases and J by 4 bases, with 4 bases of the junction left unmatched. CDR3 length equals 15 residues. The CDR3, as DNA: TGCGCCAGCAGCTCGACAGGGGGCAGGAATCAGCCCCAGCATTTT. Translated: CASSSTGGRNQPQHF.

V usage is TRBV27 and J usage is TRBJ2-7; D is perhaps TRBD1 (5 bases). The V end was cut by 8 bases, the J end by 6 bases, with 20 bases between. Germline CDR1 and CDR2: MNHEY and SMNVEV (reference sequence). The CDR3 loop spans 14 amino acids. The DNA for the CDR3 is TGTGCCAGCCAAAGCAGGGTTCTTCAAGGCGAGCAGTACTTC. This codes for CASQSRVLQGEQYF.

The rearrangement links TRBV3-1 (or the pseudogene TRBV3-2) to TRBJ2-3; no clear D gene. Trimming pared 4 bases from V and 6 bases from J, leaving 8 bases between. Looked up from germline, CDR1 is LGHDT and CDR2 is YNNKEL (reference sequence). The CDR3 extends over 12 amino acids. The CDR3 loop reads CASSRHGDTQYF. In nucleotides, the CDR3 is TGTGCCAGCAGCCGCCACGGTGATACGCAGTATTTT.

This chain links TRBV30 with TRBJ1-1, with 11 bases identical to TRBD1. CDR3 length: 14 residues. In germline, CDR1 is GTSNPN, CDR2 SVGIG (reference sequence). The V gene end was trimmed by 2 bases and the J gene end by 4 bases; junction bases not matched to a gene: 3. The CDR3 DNA sequence: TGTGCCTGGAGTAAGGGACAGGGGGGCACTGAAGCTTTCTTT. This translates into CAWSKGQGGTEAFF.

The chain is built from TRBV4-1 and TRBJ2-1; TRBD2 matches 9 bases. V shed 3 bases and J 3 bases; nucleotides not matched to a gene: 12. The germline V gene encodes CDR1 MGHRA and CDR2 YSYEKL. The CDR3 extends over 18 amino acids. Here the CDR3 DNA reads TGCGCCAGCAGCCACCAATTACCTGTAGCGGGGGTCTACAATGAGCAGTTCTTC. It is translated as CASSHQLPVAGVYNEQFF.

J is TRBJ2-6 and V is TRBV30; D possibly corresponds to TRBD2 (5 bases). V lost 5 bases to trimming and J lost 5 bases, with 13 bases between them. The CDR3 is 14 amino acids. Looked up from germline, CDR1 is GTSNPN and CDR2 is SVGIG (reference sequence). The CDR3 sequence: CAWGRRSRANVLTF. CDR3 sequence (DNA): TGTGCCTGGGGCAGGAGGAGTCGGGCCAACGTCCTGACTTTC.

V and J are TRBV5-1 and TRBJ1-6; 8 nucleotides align to TRBD1. Germline CDR1 reads SGHRS; CDR2 reads YFSETQ. CDR3 length: 17 amino acids. The junction had 14 bases not matched to a gene; V was cut back by 5 bases and J by 7 bases. The CDR3 coding sequence is TGCGCCAGCAGGGAAACCGGAAAGGGGGACAGGAATTCACCCCTCCACTTT. Translation: CASRETGKGDRNSPLHF.

The chain couples TRBV19 to TRBJ2-2; 7 bases fit TRBD1. Germline V lookup: CDR1 LNHDA, CDR2 SQIVND (reference sequence). V shed 10 bases, J shed 4 bases, and the junction held 9 bases outside the gene matches. The CDR3 runs 14 residues. The CDR3 sequence: CATLPRGSTGELFF. The CDR3 region has the DNA TGTGCCACCCTTCCCAGGGGGAGCACCGGGGAGCTGTTTTTT.

The chain employs TRBV30 and TRBJ1-3; possibly TRBD1 for D (5 bases). The V end was cut by 0 bases, the J end by 2 bases, with 5 bases between. CDR1 is GTSNPN and CDR2 is SVGIG in the germline V gene (reference sequence). The CDR3 is 13 amino acids. As DNA, the CDR3 is TGTGCCTGGAGTGTGACAGCTGGAAACACCATATATTTT. Protein: CAWSVTAGNTIYF. Using reference TRBV30 and TRBJ1-3 for the parts outside the CDR3, the full variable domain is SQTIHQWPATLVQPVGSPLSLECTVEGTSNPNLYWYRQAAGRGLQLLFYSVGIGQISSEVPQNLSASRPQDRQFILSSKKLLLSDSGFYLCAWSVTAGNTIYFGEGSWLTVV.